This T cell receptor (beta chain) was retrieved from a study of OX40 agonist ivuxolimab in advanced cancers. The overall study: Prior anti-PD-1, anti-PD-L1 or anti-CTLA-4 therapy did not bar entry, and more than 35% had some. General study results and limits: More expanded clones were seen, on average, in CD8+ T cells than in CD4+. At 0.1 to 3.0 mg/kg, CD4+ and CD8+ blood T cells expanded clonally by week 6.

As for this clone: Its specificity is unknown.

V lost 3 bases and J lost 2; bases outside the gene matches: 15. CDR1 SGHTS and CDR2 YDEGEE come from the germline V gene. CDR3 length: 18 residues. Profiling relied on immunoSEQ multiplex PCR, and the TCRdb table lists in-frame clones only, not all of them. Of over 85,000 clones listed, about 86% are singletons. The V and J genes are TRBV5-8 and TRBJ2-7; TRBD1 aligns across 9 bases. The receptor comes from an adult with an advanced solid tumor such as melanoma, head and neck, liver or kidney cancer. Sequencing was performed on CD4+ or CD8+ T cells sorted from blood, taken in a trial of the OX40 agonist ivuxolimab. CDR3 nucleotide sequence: TGTGCCAGCAGCTCCCCCGGACGACAGGGGGTTTATACCTACGAGCAGTACTTC. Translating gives CASSSPGRQGVYTYEQYF.